This paragraph covers one T cell receptor (beta chain) sequence. Its cognate antigen is unknown. Study processing details: Ranging from roughly 23,224 to 750,000, TCR counts per sample had a median value of roughly 96,000. TCRdb processed the RACE reads anew with MiXCR; each CDR3 protein has one entry. V and J calls and clone size were set by TCRdb, not the authors. The sample has 85,000 to 120,000 distinct CDR3 sequences; 10% to 15% are singletons. Sample time point: pre-sensitization, week 0. Indicated treatment: therapeutic diphenylcyclopropenone sensitization with weekly scalp DPC. These data originate in a study of human T cells and chemical hapten exposure. Study background: Alopecia areata, totalis or universalis affected patients who were mostly female.

Study results and limitations: Significantly more large CDR3 similarity clusters were formed by expanded TCRs than by controls. TCRs whose frequency exceeded 1 in 1000 remained the same following DPC sensitization.

The junction had 5 bases not matched to a gene; V was cut back by 0 bases and J by 2 bases. The germline gives CDR1 SGHNT, CDR2 YYREEE (reference sequence). The CDR3 contains 15 residues. The rearrangement uses TRBV5-4 and TRBJ2-7; 7 nucleotides match TRBD2. This receptor was taken from a woman between 50 and 59 years old with alopecia areata. Some clones in this sample may be carry-over from other donors' samples. This specimen consisted of whole blood, obtained in connection with sensitization to the hapten diphenylcyclopropenone (DPC). The CDR3 DNA is TGTGCCAGCAGCTTGGGGGGGAGGGCACCCTACGAGCAGTACTTC. It translates to CASSLGGRAPYEQYF.